The source of this T cell receptor beta chain is a study of shared clonotypes between healthy human individuals. The study used 98 million or so PBMCs per unsorted sample for genomic DNA. This clone was counted between two and nine times. Its antigen is unidentified. The unsorted PBMC sample used ten immunoSEQ deep assay plates. Sequencing was performed with immunoSEQ multiplex PCR; in TCRdb, only in-frame clones are kept and a portion is missing. The sample records about 490,000 clones, around 79% being singletons. Study-wide findings and caveats: Researchers sampled blood only, noting tissue repertoires likely differ.

This CDR3 has 15 amino acids. V lost 4 bases to trimming and J lost 4 bases; unmatched junction nucleotides: 7. Per the germline V gene, CDR1 is SGHAT and CDR2 is FQNNGV. The chain joins TRBV11-2 to TRBJ1-5; 7 bases are shared with TRBD1. The sequence came from a woman aged 40 to 50 in good health. Some clones in this sample may be carry-over from other donors' samples. The source material was PBMCs. As DNA, the CDR3 is TGTGCCAGCAGCTCAGGGAGGGGGCCAAATCAGCCCCAGCATTTT. Residues: CASSSGRGPNQPQHF.